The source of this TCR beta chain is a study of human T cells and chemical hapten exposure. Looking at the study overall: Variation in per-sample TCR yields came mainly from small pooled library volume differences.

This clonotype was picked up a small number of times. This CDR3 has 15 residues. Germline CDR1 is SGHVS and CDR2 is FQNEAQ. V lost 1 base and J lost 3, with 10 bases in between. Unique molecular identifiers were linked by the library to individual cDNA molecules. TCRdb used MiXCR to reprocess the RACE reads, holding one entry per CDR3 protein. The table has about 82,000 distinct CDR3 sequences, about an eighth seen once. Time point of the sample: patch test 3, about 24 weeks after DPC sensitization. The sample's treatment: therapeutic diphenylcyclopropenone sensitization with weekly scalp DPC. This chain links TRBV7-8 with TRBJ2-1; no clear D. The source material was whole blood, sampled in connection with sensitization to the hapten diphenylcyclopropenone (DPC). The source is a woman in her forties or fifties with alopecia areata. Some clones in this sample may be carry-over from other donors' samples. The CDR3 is CASSLVGYNYNEQFF. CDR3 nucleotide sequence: TGTGCCAGCAGCTTAGTGGGCTACAACTACAATGAGCAGTTCTTC. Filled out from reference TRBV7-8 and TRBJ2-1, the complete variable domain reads GAGVSQSPRYKVAKRGQDVALRCDPISGHVSLFWYQQALGQGPEFLTYFQNEAQLDKSGLPSDRFFAERPEGSVSTLKIQRTQQEDSAVYLCASSLVGYNYNEQFFGPGTRLTVL.